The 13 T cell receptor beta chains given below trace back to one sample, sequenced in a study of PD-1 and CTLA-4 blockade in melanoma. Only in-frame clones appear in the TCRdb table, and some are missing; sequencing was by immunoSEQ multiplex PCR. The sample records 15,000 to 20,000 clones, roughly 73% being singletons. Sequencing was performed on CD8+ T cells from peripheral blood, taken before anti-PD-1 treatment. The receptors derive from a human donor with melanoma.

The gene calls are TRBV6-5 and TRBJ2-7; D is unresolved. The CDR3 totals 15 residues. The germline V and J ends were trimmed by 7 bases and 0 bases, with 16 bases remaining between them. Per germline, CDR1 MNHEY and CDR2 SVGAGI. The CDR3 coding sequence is TGTGCCAGCACCGAGGAGCGCGATAGCTCCTACGAGCAGTACTTC. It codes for CASTEERDSSYEQYF.

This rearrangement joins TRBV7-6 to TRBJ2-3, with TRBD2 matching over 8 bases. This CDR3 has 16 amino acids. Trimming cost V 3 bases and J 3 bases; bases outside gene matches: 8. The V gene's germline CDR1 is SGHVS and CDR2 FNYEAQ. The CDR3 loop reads CASSFALAGLTDTQYF. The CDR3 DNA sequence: TGTGCCAGCAGCTTCGCGTTAGCGGGGTTAACAGATACGCAGTATTTT.

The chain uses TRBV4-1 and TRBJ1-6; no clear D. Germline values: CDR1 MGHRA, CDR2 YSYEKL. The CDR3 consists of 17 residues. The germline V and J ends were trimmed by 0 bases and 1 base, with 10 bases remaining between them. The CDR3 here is CASSQETVGSYNSPLHF. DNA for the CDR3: TGCGCCAGCAGCCAAGAGACGGTTGGATCCTATAATTCACCCCTCCACTTT.

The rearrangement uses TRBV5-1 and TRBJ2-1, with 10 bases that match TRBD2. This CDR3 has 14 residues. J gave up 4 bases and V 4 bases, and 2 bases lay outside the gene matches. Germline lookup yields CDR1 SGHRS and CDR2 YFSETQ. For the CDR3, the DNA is TGCGCCAGCAGCACTAGCGGGGTATACAATGAGCAGTTCTTC. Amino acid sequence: CASSTSGVYNEQFF.

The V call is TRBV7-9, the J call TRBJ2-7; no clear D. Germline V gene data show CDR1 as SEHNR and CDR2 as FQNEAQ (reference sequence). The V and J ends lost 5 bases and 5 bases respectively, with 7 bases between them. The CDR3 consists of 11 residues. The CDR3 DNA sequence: TGTGCCAGCAGCCACCTTGACGAGCAGTACTTC. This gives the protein CASSHLDEQYF.

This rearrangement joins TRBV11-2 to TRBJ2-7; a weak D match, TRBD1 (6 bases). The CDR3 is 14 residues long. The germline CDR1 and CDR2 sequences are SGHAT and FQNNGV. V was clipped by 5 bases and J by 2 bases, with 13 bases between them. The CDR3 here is CASSKGPGAYEQYF. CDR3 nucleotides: TGTGCCAGCAGCAAGGGGCCAGGGGCCTACGAGCAGTACTTC.

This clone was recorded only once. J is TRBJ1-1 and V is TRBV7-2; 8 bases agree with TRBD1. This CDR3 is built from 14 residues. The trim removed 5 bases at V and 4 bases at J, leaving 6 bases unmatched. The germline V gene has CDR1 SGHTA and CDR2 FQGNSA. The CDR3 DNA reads TGTGCCAGCAGCGGCCAGGGGGCTCGCACTGAAGCTTTCTTT. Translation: CASSGQGARTEAFF.

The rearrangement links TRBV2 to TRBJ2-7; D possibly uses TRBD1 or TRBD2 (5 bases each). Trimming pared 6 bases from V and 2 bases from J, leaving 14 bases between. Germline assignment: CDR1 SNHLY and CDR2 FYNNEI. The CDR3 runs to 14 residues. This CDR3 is CASRQLGRTYEQYF. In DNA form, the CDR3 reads TGTGCCAGCAGACAATTGGGACGGACCTACGAGCAGTACTTC.

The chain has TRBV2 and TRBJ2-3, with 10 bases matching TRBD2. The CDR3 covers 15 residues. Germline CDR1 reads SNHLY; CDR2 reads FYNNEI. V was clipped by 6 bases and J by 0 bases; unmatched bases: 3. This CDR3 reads CASRASGGSTDTQYF. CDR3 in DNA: TGTGCCAGCAGGGCTAGCGGGGGAAGCACAGATACGCAGTATTTT.

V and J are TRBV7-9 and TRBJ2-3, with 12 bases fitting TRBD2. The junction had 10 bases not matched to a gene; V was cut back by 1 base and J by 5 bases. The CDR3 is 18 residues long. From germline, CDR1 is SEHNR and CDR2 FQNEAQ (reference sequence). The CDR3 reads CASSLDKTSGGQVDTQYF. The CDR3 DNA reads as TGTGCCAGCAGCTTAGACAAAACTAGCGGGGGGCAGGTAGATACGCAGTATTTT.

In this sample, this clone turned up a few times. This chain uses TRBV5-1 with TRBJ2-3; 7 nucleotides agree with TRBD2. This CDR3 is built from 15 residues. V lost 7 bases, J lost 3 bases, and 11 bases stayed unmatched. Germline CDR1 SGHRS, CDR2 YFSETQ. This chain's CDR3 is CASAERGGLTDTQYF. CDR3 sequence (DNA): TGCGCCAGCGCCGAGCGGGGCGGTTTGACAGATACGCAGTATTTT. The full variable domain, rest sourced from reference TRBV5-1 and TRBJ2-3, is KAGVTQTPRYLIKTRGQQVTLSCSPISGHRSVSWYQQTPGQGLQFLFEYFSETQRNKGNFPGRFSGRQFSNSRSEMNVSTLELGDSALYLCASAERGGLTDTQYFGPGTRLTVL.

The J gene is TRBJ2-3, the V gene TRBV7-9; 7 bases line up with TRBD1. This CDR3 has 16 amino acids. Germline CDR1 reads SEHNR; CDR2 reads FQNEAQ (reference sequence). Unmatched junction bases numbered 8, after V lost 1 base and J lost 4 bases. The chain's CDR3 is CASSLVTGAGADTQYF. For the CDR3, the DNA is TGTGCCAGCAGCTTAGTCACAGGGGCAGGCGCAGATACGCAGTATTTT.

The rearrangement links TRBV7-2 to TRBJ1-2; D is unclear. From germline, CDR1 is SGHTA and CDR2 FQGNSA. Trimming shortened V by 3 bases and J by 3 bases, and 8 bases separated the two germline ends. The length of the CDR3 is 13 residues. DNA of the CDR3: TGTGCCAGCAGCTTGAACGGGGACTATGGCTACACCTTC. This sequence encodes CASSLNGDYGYTF.